A single sample is the source of the 19 T cell receptor beta chains below, sequenced in a study of regulatory T cells in long-lasting Graves disease. Construction of TCR beta libraries relied on iRepertoire HTBI primers and on Arm-PCR targeting CDR3 regions. TCRdb recomputed calls from the multiplex PCR reads with MiXCR, one row per CDR3 protein. The sample records around 420,000 distinct CDR3 sequences, 15% being singletons. Time point described: newly diagnosed GD, antithyroid drugs for less than 3 months. TCR sequences were obtained from RNA taken from PBMCs. The data also belong to a second study, concerning T cells in Graves' hyperthyroidism and ophthalmopathy.

The input for sequencing was peripheral blood mononuclear cells (PBMCs), taken at new diagnosis, from a patient treated with antithyroid drugs. The receptor set was obtained from a woman aged 35 to 49 with Graves disease.

This clonotype showed up many times. The rearrangement joins TRBV28 to TRBJ1-1, with TRBD1 matching 7 bases. The CDR3 spans 14 residues. Looked up from germline, CDR1 is MDHEN and CDR2 is SYDVKM. V shed 6 bases, J shed 4 bases, and the junction held 8 bases outside the gene matches. CDR3 in DNA: TGTGCCAGCAGAGGGGGCCGGGCCGGCACTGAAGCTTTCTTT. This gives the protein CASRGGRAGTEAFF.

The sample holds a few counts of this clonotype. This chain links TRBV27 with TRBJ2-2, with 8 bases fitting TRBD1. This CDR3 has 19 amino acids. Germline CDR1 is MNHEY and CDR2 is SMNVEV (reference sequence). V shed 1 base, J shed 5 bases, and the junction held 15 bases outside the gene matches. CDR3 loop: CASSLFLSLDRGGTGELFF. The CDR3 nucleotides read TGTGCCAGCAGTTTATTTCTTTCTCTAGACAGGGGTGGTACCGGGGAGCTGTTTTTT.

This clonotype was seen at least ten times. The chain joins TRBV11-3 to TRBJ2-3; D is unclear. Trimming cost V 0 bases and J 2 bases, with 9 bases left between them. The CDR3 sequence is 15 residues long. CDR1 SGHNT and CDR2 YENEEA come from the germline V gene. The CDR3 spells CASSLDTRLTDTQYF. For the CDR3, the DNA is TGTGCCAGCAGCTTAGATACGCGGCTCACAGATACGCAGTATTTT. Combining the CDR3 with reference TRBV11-3 and TRBJ2-3 gives the whole variable domain EAGVVQSPRYKIIEKKQPVAFWCNPISGHNTLYWYLQNLGQGPELLIRYENEEAVDDSQLPKDRFSAERLKGVDSTLKIQPAELGDSAVYLCASSLDTRLTDTQYFGPGTRLTVL.

Comment on this clonotype: This could be a read error, since a much larger clone is one nucleotide away. The J gene is TRBJ2-5, the V gene TRBV20-1; 12 bases fit TRBD2. The CDR3 is 15 residues long. Germline CDR1 reads DFQATT; CDR2 reads SNEGSKA (reference sequence). CDR3 DNA: TGCAGTGCTTTCCTTGGACTAGCGGGACTGGAGACCCGGTACTTC. It specifies CSAFLGLAGLETRYF.

This clonotype showed up many times. The V and J genes are TRBV27 and TRBJ2-7; tentative D call: TRBD1 (6 bases). Per the germline V gene, CDR1 is MNHEY and CDR2 is SMNVEV (reference sequence). The CDR3 extends over 17 amino acids. V lost 3 bases to trimming and J lost 5 bases, with 23 bases between them. In DNA, the CDR3 is TGTGCCAGCAGTTTTGGGTTGTTCCGGGACACTCATCACGAGCAGTACTTC. Protein sequence: CASSFGLFRDTHHEQYF.

Only a few counts were recorded for this clonotype. This could be a read error, since a much larger clone is one nucleotide away. The chain couples TRBV2 to TRBJ1-6; 7 bases are a match to TRBD1. Germline V CDR1 and CDR2: SNHLY, FYNNEI. This CDR3 spans 15 amino acids. With V trimmed by 7 bases and J by 8 bases, 11 bases remained unmatched. The CDR3: CASINSRGSHSPLHF. In DNA, the CDR3 is TGTGCCAGCATTAACTCCAGGGGGTCCCATTCACCCCTCCACTTT.

The table lists this clonotype with a few counts. This chain links TRBV11-3 with TRBJ2-3; tentatively, D is TRBD1 (5 bases). CDR3 length equals 15 residues. V was pared by 1 base and J by 4 bases, with 12 bases between. Germline loops: CDR1 SGHNT, CDR2 YENEEA. For the CDR3, the DNA is TGTGCCAGCAGCTTAGTTAGCCCAGGGCCAGATACGCAGTATTTT. Translation gives CASSLVSPGPDTQYF.

The chain is built from TRBV19 and TRBJ2-2; D gene unclear. Trimming shortened V by 1 base and J by 4 bases, and 1 base separated the two germline ends. Germline V gene sequence: CDR1 LNHDA, CDR2 SQIVND (reference sequence). The CDR3 length is 12 residues. The CDR3 nucleotides read TGTGCCAGTAGTATAGCCACCGGGGAGCTGTTTTTT. Its translation is CASSIATGELFF. Drawing the rest from reference TRBV19 and TRBJ2-2, the complete variable domain is DGGITQSPKYLFRKEGQNVTLSCEQNLNHDAMYWYRQDPGQGLRLIYYSQIVNDFQKGDIAEGYSVSREKKESFPLTVTSAQKNPTAFYLCASSIATGELFFGEGSRLTVL.

This clonotype occurred many times. This chain uses TRBV11-1 with TRBJ2-5, with D perhaps assigned TRBD1 or TRBD2 (5 bases each). Per germline, CDR1 SGHAT and CDR2 FQDESV (reference sequence). V lost 2 bases and J 4 bases, leaving 11 bases between the germline ends. This CDR3 region has 14 residues. DNA for the CDR3: TGTGCCAGCAGCTTAAGGGACCAGGGAGAGACCCAGTACTTC. Protein: CASSLRDQGETQYF.

This CDR3 is CASSNSQGESAYEQYF. CDR3 sequence (DNA): TGTGCCAGCAGCAACAGTCAGGGAGAAAGCGCCTACGAGCAGTACTTC. V is TRBV2 and J is TRBJ2-7; tentatively, D is TRBD1 or TRBD2 (5 bases each). CDR1 is SNHLY and CDR2 is FYNNEI in the germline V gene. CDR3 size: 16 residues. V lost 6 bases and J 2 bases, leaving 20 bases between the germline ends.

This clonotype was seen only a few times. The chain joins TRBV20-1 to TRBJ2-6; D unresolved. The CDR3 covers 15 residues. V lost 0 bases and J lost 0, with 6 bases in between. Germline V lookup: CDR1 DFQATT, CDR2 SNEGSKA (reference sequence). In DNA, the CDR3 is TGCAGTGCTAGAGACAGCTCCTCTGGGGCCAACGTCCTGACTTTC. Its protein is CSARDSSSGANVLTF.

The CDR3 nucleotides read TGTGCCAGCAGTTTATCGGGCACACCTCTGAACACCGGGGAGCTGTTTTTT. Amino acid sequence: CASSLSGTPLNTGELFF. The chain links TRBV27 to TRBJ2-2, with unresolved D. This CDR3 is built from 17 residues. The germline CDR1 and CDR2 sequences are MNHEY and SMNVEV (reference sequence). V lost 0 bases and J 1 base, leaving 12 bases between the germline ends.

This chain joins TRBV12-5 and TRBJ2-1, with D unclear. The CDR3 runs to 12 residues. Trimming stripped 5 bases from V and 6 bases from J, with 8 bases between. CDR1 is LGHNT, CDR2 FRNRAP, per germline. CDR3 nucleotides: TGTGCTAGTGGTCCTGTCGCCAATGAGCAGTTCTTC. Residues: CASGPVANEQFF. The full variable domain, in which reference TRBV12-5 and TRBJ2-1 provide the parts outside the CDR3, is DARVTQTPRHKVTEMGQEVTMRCQPILGHNTVFWYRQTMMQGLELLAYFRNRAPLDDSGMPKDRFSAEMPDATLATLKIQPSEPRDSAVYFCASGPVANEQFFGPGTRLTVL.

The rearrangement joins TRBV7-2 to TRBJ2-5; possibly TRBD1 for D (6 bases). V was trimmed by 8 bases and J by 6 bases, leaving 22 bases between them. The CDR3 extends over 15 amino acids. In germline, CDR1 is SGHTA, CDR2 FQGNSA. CDR3 in amino acids: CASRARGGIGKTQYF. The CDR3 DNA reads TGTGCCAGCCGAGCCAGGGGTGGTATCGGGAAGACCCAGTACTTC.

The chain is built from TRBV28 and TRBJ2-2, with D perhaps assigned TRBD1 or TRBD2 (6 bases each). The germline CDR1 and CDR2 sequences are MDHEN and SYDVKM. V lost 6 bases to trimming and J lost 1 base, with 18 bases between them. The CDR3 spans 17 residues. CDR3 amino acids: CASSLNPGAGNTGELFF. The CDR3 region has the DNA TGTGCCAGCAGCCTCAATCCGGGGGCAGGGAACACCGGGGAGCTGTTTTTT.

The rearrangement links TRBV6-5 to TRBJ2-1, with TRBD2 matching 14 bases. The V segment lost 0 bases and the J segment 3 bases; nucleotides outside the gene matches: 7. CDR3 length equals 19 residues. Germline CDR1 reads MNHEY; CDR2 reads SVGAGI. CDR3 coding DNA: TGTGCCAGCAGTTACTCCAAGCCCGGGACTAGCGGGAGCTACAATGAGCAGTTCTTC. This gives the protein CASSYSKPGTSGSYNEQFF.

V and J are TRBV24-1 and TRBJ2-3; weak D call: TRBD2 (6 bases). Trimming took off 4 bases at V and 4 bases at J, with 11 bases between the two ends. Germline V gene sequence: CDR1 KGHDR, CDR2 SFDVKD. The CDR3 has 14 residues. The CDR3 DNA sequence: TGTGCCACCAGTGACCGACTAGTTGCAGATACGCAGTATTTT. Translated: CATSDRLVADTQYF.

This clonotype was recorded at least ten times. CDR3 in amino acids: CASTKTSGRSDEQFF. CDR3 bases: TGTGCCAGCACCAAGACTAGCGGGAGGAGCGATGAGCAGTTCTTC. This chain links TRBV28 with TRBJ2-1, with TRBD2 identical over 13 bases. V shed 7 bases, J shed 8 bases, and the junction held 8 bases outside the gene matches. Germline CDR1 is MDHEN and CDR2 is SYDVKM. The CDR3 length is 15 residues.

This clonotype was seen only once. The chain is built from TRBV2 and TRBJ1-1, with D unclear. The germline V gene has CDR1 SNHLY and CDR2 FYNNEI. The CDR3 covers 14 residues. Trimming pared 6 bases from V and 0 bases from J, leaving 11 bases between. CDR3 DNA sequence: TGTGCCAGCAGATACAGAGGACTGAACACTGAAGCTTTCTTT. This gives the protein CASRYRGLNTEAFF.